These T cell receptor beta chains were read from a single sample in a study of response to subunit inactivated influenza vaccine. Using its own MiXCR run on the RT-PCR reads, TCRdb lists one record per CDR3 protein. The table records 430,000 or so distinct CDR3 sequences, approximately 11% of them present only once. The source material was PBMCs from blood, sampled about 6 weeks after vaccination. The origin of the receptors is a man between 50 and 59 years old who received an inactivated influenza vaccine. CDR3s include the opening cysteine and the closing phenylalanine or tryptophan. A D gene is named only where the DNA matches it firmly. For some rows the clone size is stated as once, few or many, or as a class when expanded; others skip it.

cdr3_nt | cdr3_aa | j_call | clone_size | d_call | v_call
TGTGCCAGCAGCGTCGGGCCAGGTCGGGACGAGCAGTACTTC | CASSVGPGRDEQYF | TRBJ2-7 | . | . | TRBV9
TGCAGTGCTAGAGCGGTTAGCGGGAGCTCGGATGAGCAGTTCTTC | CSARAVSGSSDEQFF | TRBJ2-1 | . | TRBD2 | TRBV20-1
TGTGCCAGCAGCCAAGAGCAGGCAGGGTATCAGCCCCAGCATTTT | CASSQEQAGYQPQHF | TRBJ1-5 | few | . | TRBV3-1
TGCGCCAGCAGCTTGGGACTAGCGACGAACACCGGGGAGCTGTTTTTT | CASSLGLATNTGELFF | TRBJ2-2 | . | TRBD2 | TRBV5-1
TGTGCCAGCAGCTTGGACGCGGGAGGCGGCACAGATACGCAGTATTTT | CASSLDAGGGTDTQYF | TRBJ2-3 | . | TRBD2 | TRBV5-6
TGTGCCAGCAGCCTTACGGGGCCCGGGGAGACCCAGTACTTC | CASSLTGPGETQYF | TRBJ2-5 | . | . | TRBV7-2
TGCAGTGCTCCCGGTCCGGGAGGGCAAGAGACCCAGTACTTC | CSAPGPGGQETQYF | TRBJ2-5 | few | TRBD2 | TRBV20-1
TGCGCCAGCAGCTTGAACACTAACACTGAAGCTTTCTTT | CASSLNTNTEAFF | TRBJ1-1 | . | . | TRBV5-1
TGTGCCACCAGTGCGGCGGGCTCCTACGAGCAGTACTTC | CATSAAGSYEQYF | TRBJ2-7 | few | . | TRBV24-1
TGTGCCAGCAGTTTAGGGGTCGACAGGCCATGGGGAGAGCAGTACTTC | CASSLGVDRPWGEQYF | TRBJ2-7 | few | . | TRBV12-3/TRBV12-4
TGCAGTGCTTATAACAGGGGGCGAAGTGAAAAACTGTTTTTT | CSAYNRGRSEKLFF | TRBJ1-4 | few | TRBD1 | TRBV20-1
TGTGCCAGCAGTTTCTCCTCGGCCGCTACTAACTATGGCTACACCTTC | CASSFSSAATNYGYTF | TRBJ1-2 | . | . | TRBV12-3/TRBV12-4
TGTGCCAGCAGCACAGGGATCAATCAGCCCCAGCATTTT | CASSTGINQPQHF | TRBJ1-5 | many | . | TRBV12-3/TRBV12-4
TGCAGTGCTAGTCCGGGGATTAACACTGAAGCTTTCTTT | CSASPGINTEAFF | TRBJ1-1 | many | . | TRBV20-1